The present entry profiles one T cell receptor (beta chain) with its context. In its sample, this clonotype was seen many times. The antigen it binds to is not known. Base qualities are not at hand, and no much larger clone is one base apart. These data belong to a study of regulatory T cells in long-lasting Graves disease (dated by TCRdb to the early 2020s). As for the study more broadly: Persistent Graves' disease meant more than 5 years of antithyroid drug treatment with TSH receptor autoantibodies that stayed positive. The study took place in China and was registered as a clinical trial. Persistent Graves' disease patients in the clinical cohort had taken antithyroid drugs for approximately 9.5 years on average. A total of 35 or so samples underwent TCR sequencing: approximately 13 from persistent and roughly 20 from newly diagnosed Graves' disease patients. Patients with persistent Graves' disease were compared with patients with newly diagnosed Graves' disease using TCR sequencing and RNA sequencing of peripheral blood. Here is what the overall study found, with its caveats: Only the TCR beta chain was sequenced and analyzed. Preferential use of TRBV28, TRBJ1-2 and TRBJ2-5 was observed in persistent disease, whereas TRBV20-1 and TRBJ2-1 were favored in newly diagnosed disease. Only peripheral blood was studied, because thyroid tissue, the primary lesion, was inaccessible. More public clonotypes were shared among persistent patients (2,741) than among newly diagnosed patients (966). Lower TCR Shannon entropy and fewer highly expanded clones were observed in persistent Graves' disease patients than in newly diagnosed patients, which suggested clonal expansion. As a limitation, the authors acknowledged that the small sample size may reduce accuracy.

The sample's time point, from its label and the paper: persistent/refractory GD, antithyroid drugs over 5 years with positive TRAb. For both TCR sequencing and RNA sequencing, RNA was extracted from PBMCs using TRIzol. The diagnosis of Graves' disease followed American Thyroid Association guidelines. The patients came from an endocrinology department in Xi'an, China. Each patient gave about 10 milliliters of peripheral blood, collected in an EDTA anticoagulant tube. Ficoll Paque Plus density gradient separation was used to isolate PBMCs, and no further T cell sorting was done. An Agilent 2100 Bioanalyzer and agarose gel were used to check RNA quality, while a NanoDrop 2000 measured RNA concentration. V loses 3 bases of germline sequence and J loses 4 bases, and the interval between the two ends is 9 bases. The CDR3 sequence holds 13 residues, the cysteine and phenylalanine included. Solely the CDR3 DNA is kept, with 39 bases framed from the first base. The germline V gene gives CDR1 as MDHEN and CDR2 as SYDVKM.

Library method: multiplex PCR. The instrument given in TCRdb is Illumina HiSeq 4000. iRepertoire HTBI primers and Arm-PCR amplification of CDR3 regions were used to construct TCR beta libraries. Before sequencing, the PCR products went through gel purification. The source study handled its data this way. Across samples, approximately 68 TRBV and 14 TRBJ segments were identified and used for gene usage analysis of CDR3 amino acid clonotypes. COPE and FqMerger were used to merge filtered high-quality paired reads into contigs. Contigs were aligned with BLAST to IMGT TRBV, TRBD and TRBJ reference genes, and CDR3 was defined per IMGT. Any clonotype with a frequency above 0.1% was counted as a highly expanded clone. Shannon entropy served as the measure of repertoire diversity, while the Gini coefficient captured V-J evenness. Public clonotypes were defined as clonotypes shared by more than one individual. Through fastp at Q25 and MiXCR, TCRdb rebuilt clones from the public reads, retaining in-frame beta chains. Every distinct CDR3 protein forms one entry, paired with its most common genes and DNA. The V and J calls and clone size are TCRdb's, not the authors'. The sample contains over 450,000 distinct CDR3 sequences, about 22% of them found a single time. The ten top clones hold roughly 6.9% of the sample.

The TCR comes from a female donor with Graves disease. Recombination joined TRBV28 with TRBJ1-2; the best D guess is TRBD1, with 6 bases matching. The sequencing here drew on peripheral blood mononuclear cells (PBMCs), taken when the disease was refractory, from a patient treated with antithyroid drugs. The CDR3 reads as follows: CASSFPDSYGYTF. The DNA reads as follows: TGTGCCAGCAGTTTCCCGGACAGCTATGGCTACACCTTC.